The present entry profiles one T cell receptor (beta chain) with its context. The sample comes from a study of cytotoxic CD8 clonotypes in ibrutinib-treated CLL. Overall study: Patients gave response samples after a median about eleven months of treatment, range 6 to 36.

This CDR3 spans 14 amino acids. The table came from immunoSEQ multiplex PCR; TCRdb's copy has only in-frame clones and leaves some out. The table lists about 200,000 clones, 70% of them singletons. This sample comprised PBMCs, obtained after 12 months of ibrutinib treatment. J is TRBJ2-7 and V is TRBV21-1; TRBD2 reflects the table's D call only, with no check against the DNA. TRBV21-1 is designated a pseudogene. This clonotype was sampled from a human donor with chronic lymphocytic leukemia. Written as DNA, the CDR3 is TGTGCCAGCAGCGGTAGCGGGGGGTCCTACGAGCAGTACTTC. Its translation: CASSGSGGSYEQYF.